This T cell receptor (beta chain) was sequenced during a study of shared clonotypes between healthy human individuals. TCRdb keeps only in-frame clones here, not all; method: immunoSEQ multiplex PCR. The top ten hold approximately 1.6% of the sample, which has about 2.2 million clones, 93% seen once. Naive CD8 populations comprised CD45RO-negative cells positively selected for CCR7, excluding terminally differentiated effector memory CD45RA+ cells. The CDR3 sequence is 14 residues long. V shed 5 bases and J 8 bases; nucleotides not matched to a gene: 8. Germline V gene lookup returns CDR1 SGHAT and CDR2 FQDESV (reference sequence).

Sequencing was carried out using naive CD8+ T cells from PBMCs. The chain joins TRBV11-1 to TRBJ2-1, with TRBD2 matching over 8 bases. This TCR came from a man younger than 30 in good health. Some clones in this sample may be carry-over from other donors' samples. This chain's CDR3 is CASSKGLVSYEQFF. CDR3 bases: TGTGCCAGCAGCAAGGGACTAGTTAGCTATGAGCAGTTCTTC. The variable domain in full, completed from reference TRBV11-1 and TRBJ2-1, reads EAEVAQSPRYKITEKSQAVAFWCDPISGHATLYWYRQILGQGPELLVQFQDESVVDDSQLPKDRFSAERLKGVDSTLKIQPAELGDSAMYLCASSKGLVSYEQFFGPGTRLTVL.